This T cell receptor beta chain was recovered during a study of shared clonotypes between healthy human individuals. Study overall: Donor ages ranged 18 to 49 years: a couple of women, a few men.

Findings and caveats of the study: Of the naive CD4 clonotypes, 4% to 5% were shared across a handful of donors. Few donors restricted represented genetic and exposure-history diversity.

On this clone: Its target is not known.

Profiled with immunoSEQ multiplex PCR; TCRdb holds only in-frame clones, not every one. The sample carries under 1,100,000 clones, roughly 70% recorded once. The split of CD4+ cells yielded CD45RA+ naive and CD45RA-negative memory subsets. Germline V CDR1 and CDR2: SGHRS, YFSETQ. CDR3 size: 15 residues. The V end lost 2 bases, the J end lost 2 bases, and 13 bases lay between the germline ends. The sequence was obtained from a man younger than 35 in good health. The sample taken for sequencing was memory CD4+ T cells sorted from blood. Subset given: CD45RA-negative fraction. The chain uses TRBV5-1 and TRBJ1-2, with a tentative D call TRBD1 (5 bases). This CDR3 is CASSFRDYQNYGYTF. Here the CDR3 DNA reads TGCGCCAGCAGCTTCCGGGACTACCAAAACTATGGCTACACCTTC.